This paragraph covers one TCR beta chain sequence. Its specificity is not known. V shed 4 bases and J shed 2 bases, with 13 bases lying between them. Germline V lookup: CDR1 SGHTA, CDR2 FQGNSA. The CDR3 sequence is 15 residues long. The assay was immunoSEQ multiplex PCR, and TCRdb's table has in-frame clones only and misses some. The repertoire holds about 2 million clones, about 94% seen once, with about 1.1% in the top ten. The source of the sample is a study of shared clonotypes between healthy human individuals. The study, taken as a whole, reports: A few donors showed sharing of about 4.8% of naive CD4 clonotypes. For sorted subsets, rarefaction showed incomplete sequencing despite large depth.

CD45RO-negative CD8 cells positively selected for CCR7 made up the naive population, which excluded terminally differentiated effector memory CD45RA+ cells. The material sequenced was naive CD8+ T cells sorted from blood. This sequence was found in a man between 18 and 35 years old in good health. The rearrangement uses TRBV7-2 and TRBJ2-3, with D possibly matching TRBD2 (5 bases). DNA of the CDR3: TGTGCCAGCAGCTCCCGGGAATTAACCACAGATACGCAGTATTTT. This codes for CASSSRELTTDTQYF.